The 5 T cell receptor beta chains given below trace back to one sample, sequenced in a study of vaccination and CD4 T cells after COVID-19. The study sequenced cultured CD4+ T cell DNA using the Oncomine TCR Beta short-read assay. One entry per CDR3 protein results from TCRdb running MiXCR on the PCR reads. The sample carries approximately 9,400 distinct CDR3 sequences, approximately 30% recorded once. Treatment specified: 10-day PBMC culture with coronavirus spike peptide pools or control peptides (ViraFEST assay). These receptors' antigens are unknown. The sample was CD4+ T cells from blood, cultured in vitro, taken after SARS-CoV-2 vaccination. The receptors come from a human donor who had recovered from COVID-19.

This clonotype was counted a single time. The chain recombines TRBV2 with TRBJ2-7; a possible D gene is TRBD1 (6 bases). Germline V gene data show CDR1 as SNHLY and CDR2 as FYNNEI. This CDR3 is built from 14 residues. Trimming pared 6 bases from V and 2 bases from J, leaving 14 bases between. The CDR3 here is CASSRQGQTYEQYF. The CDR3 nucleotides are TGTGCCAGCAGCAGGCAAGGACAGACCTACGAGCAGTACTTC.

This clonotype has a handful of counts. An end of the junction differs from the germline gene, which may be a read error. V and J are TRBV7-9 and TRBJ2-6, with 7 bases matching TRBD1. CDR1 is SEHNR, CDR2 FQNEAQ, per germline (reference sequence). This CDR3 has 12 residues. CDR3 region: CASSVAGTVPSF. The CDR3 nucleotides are TGTGCCAGCAGCGTAGCCGGGACAGTGCCGTCTTTC.

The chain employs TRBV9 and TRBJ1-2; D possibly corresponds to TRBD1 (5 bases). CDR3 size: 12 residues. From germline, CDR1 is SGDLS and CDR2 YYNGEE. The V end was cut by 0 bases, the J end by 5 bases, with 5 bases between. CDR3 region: CASSVGGYGYTF. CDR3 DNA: TGTGCCAGCAGCGTAGGGGGGTATGGCTACACCTTC.

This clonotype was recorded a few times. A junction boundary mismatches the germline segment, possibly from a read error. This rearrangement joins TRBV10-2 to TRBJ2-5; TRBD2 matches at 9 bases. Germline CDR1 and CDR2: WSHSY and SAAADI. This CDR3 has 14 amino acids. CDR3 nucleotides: TGCGCCAGCGGGGCTAGCGGGAACCAGGAGACCCAGTACTTC. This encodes CASGASGNQETQYF.

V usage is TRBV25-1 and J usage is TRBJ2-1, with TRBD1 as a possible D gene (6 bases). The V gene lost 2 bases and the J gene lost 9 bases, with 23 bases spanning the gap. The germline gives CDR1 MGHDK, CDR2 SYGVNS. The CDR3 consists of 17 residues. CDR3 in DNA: TGTGCCAGCAGTGAAATCACCGGGACAAGAGGGCCCGGTGAGCAGTTCTTC. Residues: CASSEITGTRGPGEQFF.